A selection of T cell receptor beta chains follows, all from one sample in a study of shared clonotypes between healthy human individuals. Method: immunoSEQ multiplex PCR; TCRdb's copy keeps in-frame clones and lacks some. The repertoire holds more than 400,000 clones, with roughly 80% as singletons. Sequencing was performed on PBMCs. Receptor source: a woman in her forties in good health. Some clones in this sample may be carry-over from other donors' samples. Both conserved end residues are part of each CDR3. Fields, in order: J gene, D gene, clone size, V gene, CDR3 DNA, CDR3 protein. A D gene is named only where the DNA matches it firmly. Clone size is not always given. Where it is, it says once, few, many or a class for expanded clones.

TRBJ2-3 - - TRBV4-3 TGCGCCAGCAGCCAAGAACTAGCAGAGGGGACAGATACGCAGTATTTT CASSQELAEGTDTQYF
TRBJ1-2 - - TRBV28 TGTGCCAGCAGTTTAAGGGCAGGGGAGGGCTACACCTTC CASSLRAGEGYTF
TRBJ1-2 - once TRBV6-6 TGTGCCAGCAGTCCCACGGGTTATAACTATGGCTACACCTTC CASSPTGYNYGYTF
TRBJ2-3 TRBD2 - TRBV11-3 TGTGCCAGCAGCTCCGGACTAGCGGGGACAGATACGCAGTATTTT CASSSGLAGTDTQYF
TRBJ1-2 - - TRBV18 TGTGCCAGCTCACCCGAAGCTGCCCAAGGGGCATATGGCTACACCTTC CASSPEAAQGAYGYTF
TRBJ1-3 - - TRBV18 TGTGCCAGCTCACCGACGGACAGCTCTGGAAACACCATATATTTT CASSPTDSSGNTIYF
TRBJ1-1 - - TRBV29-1 TGCAGCGTGATGGACACTGAAGCTTTCTTT CSVMDTEAFF
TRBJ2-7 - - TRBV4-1 TGCGCCAGCAGCCGCTCAGGGTTCGACGAGCAGTACTTC CASSRSGFDEQYF
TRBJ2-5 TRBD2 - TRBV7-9 TGTGCCAGCATGGGGGGGACGAAGACCCAGTACTTC CASMGGTKTQYF
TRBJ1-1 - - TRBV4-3 TGCGCCAGCAGCCAAGCTTCTGAGAGAAAAGAAGCTTTCTTT CASSQASERKEAFF
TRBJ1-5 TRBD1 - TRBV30 TGTGCCTGGAGTGCCGACAGGGGAGGTCAGCCCCAGCATTTT CAWSADRGGQPQHF
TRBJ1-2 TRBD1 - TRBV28 TGTGCCAGCAGCAGGACAGGGGGCCTATCTGGCTACACCTTC CASSRTGGLSGYTF
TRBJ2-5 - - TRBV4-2 TGTGCCAGCAGCCTGAATATAGGTCCGGAGACCCAGTACTTC CASSLNIGPETQYF
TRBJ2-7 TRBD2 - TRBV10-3 TGTGCCATCAGGCCCGGGACTAGTCCCTCCTACGAGCAGTACTTC CAIRPGTSPSYEQYF
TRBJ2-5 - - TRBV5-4 TGTGCCAGCAGCACTACTCAGGGGTCGGAGACCCAGTACTTC CASSTTQGSETQYF
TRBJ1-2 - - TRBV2 TGTGCCAGCACCCCGCGGGGGGTAGAGGGCTACACCTTC CASTPRGVEGYTF
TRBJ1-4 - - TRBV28 TGTGCCAGCAGTTGGGGGACGCAGGAAAAACTGTTTTTT CASSWGTQEKLFF
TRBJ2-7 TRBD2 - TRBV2 TGTGCCAGTAAGCGGGAGGCTACCTACGAGCAGTACTTC CASKREATYEQYF
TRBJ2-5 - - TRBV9 TGTGCCAGCAGCGTAGTGGCGGAGGGAGAGACCCAGTACTTC CASSVVAEGETQYF
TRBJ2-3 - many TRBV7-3 TGTGCCAGCAGCTTGCCAGGCGGGCGCACAGATACGCAGTATTTT CASSLPGGRTDTQYF
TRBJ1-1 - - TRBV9 TGTGCCAGCAGCGTCAGGGAGACTCCTAATGAAGCTTTCTTT CASSVRETPNEAFF
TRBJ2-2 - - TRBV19 TGTGCCAGTAGAGGGGGGTTAAACACCGGGGAGCTGTTTTTT CASRGGLNTGELFF
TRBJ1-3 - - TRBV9 TGTGCCAGCAGCACCAGTCCTGGAAACACCATATATTTT CASSTSPGNTIYF
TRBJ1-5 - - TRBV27 TGTGGCGGCGACCAGCCCCAGCATTTT CGGDQPQHF
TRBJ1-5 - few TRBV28 TGTGCCAGCAGTTTGAGTCGGGTTCAGCCCCAGCATTTT CASSLSRVQPQHF
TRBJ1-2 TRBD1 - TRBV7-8 TGTGCCAGCAGCTCCTCAGGGACAGTTTACTATGGCTACACCTTC CASSSSGTVYYGYTF
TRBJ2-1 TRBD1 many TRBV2 TGTGCCAGCAGTAGGGACAGGTACAATGAGCAGTTCTTC CASSRDRYNEQFF
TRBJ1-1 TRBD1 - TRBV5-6 TGTGCCAGCAGATACAGGGGGGCTGTTGAAGCTTTCTTT CASRYRGAVEAFF
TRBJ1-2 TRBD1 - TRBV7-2 TGTGCCAGCAGCCCAACCGGGACAGCCTATGGCTACACCTTC CASSPTGTAYGYTF
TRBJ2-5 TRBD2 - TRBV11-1 TGTGCCAGCAGCTTAGAACTAGCGGGGAAAGAGACCCAGTACTTC CASSLELAGKETQYF
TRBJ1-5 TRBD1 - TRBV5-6 TGTGCCAGCAGCCGGACAGGGTTGGAGCCCCAGCATTTT CASSRTGLEPQHF
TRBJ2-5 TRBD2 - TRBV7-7 TGTGCCAGCAGCTTAGCGGGAGGGGCGGAGACCCAGTACTTC CASSLAGGAETQYF
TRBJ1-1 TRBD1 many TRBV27 TGTGCCAGCAGTACGACAGGGATGAACACTGAAGCTTTCTTT CASSTTGMNTEAFF
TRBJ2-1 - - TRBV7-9 TGTGCCAGCAGCTTAGGCTACAATGAGCAGTTCTTC CASSLGYNEQFF
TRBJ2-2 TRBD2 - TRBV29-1 TGCAGCGTGCAACTAGCGGGAGGGCCGTACACCGGGGAGCTGTTTTTT CSVQLAGGPYTGELFF
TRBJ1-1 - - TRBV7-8 TGTGCCAGCAGGTATAAGAACACTGAAGCTTTCTTT CASRYKNTEAFF
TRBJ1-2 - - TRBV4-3 TGCGCCAGCAGCCCGTACTCAGGGGCCCCAAACTATGGCTACACCTTC CASSPYSGAPNYGYTF
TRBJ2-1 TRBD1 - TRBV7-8 TGTGCCAGCAGCCCAATAGGGGACAGGATTCAGTTCTTC CASSPIGDRIQFF
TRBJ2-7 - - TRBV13 TGTGCCAGCAGCCTCCCCTCGCGGTACGAGCAGTACTTC CASSLPSRYEQYF
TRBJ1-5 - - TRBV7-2 TGTGCCAGCAGCCCACATCTAGGAGGGAAACAGCCCCAGCATTTT CASSPHLGGKQPQHF
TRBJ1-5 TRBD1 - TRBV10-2 TGCGCCAGCAGTGAAAGGACAGGGGGCGGTCAGCCCCAGCATTTT CASSERTGGGQPQHF
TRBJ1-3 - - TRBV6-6 TGTGCCAGCAGTTACGGGATCCCTGGAAACACCATATATTTT CASSYGIPGNTIYF
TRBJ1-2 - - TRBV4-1 TGCGCCAGCAGCCAAGTGGGGGTGGGGGCGAGTGGCTACACCTTC CASSQVGVGASGYTF
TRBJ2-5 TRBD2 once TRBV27 TGTGCCAGCAGTTTTGTACTAGCGGGAGTAGAGACCCAGTACTTC CASSFVLAGVETQYF
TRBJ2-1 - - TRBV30 TGTGCCTGGAGTCGGCAGAACAATGAGCAGTTCTTC CAWSRQNNEQFF